This T cell receptor beta chain was retrieved from a study of T cells in localized non-small cell lung cancer. Using immunoSEQ multiplex PCR, the repertoire was profiled, and TCRdb retains in-frame clones only, with some absent. Here the sample spans tens of thousands of clones, about 87% being singletons. The receptor comes from a man aged 35 to 69 with stage I squamous cell lung carcinoma. Sequences were derived from peripheral blood, sampled before any cancer treatment.

DNA of the CDR3: TGTGCCAGCAGCTTCCAGGGGGGAGGTGAAGCTTTCTTT. This encodes CASSFQGGGEAFF. This chain joins TRBV7-8 and TRBJ1-1, with TRBD1 identical over 7 bases. CDR3 size: 13 residues. Germline CDR1 SGHVS, CDR2 FQNEAQ. V gave up 3 bases and J gave up 7 bases; unmatched junction bases: 5.